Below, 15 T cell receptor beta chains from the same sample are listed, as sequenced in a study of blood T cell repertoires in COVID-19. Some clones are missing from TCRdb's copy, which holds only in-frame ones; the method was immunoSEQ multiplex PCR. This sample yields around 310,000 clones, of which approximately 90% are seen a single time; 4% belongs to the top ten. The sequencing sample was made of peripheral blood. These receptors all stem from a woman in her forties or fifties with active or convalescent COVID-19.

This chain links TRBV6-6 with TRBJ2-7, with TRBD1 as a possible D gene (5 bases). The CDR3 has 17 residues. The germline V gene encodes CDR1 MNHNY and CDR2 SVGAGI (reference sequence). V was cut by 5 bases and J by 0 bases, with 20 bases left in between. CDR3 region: CASSRRQTYLSSYEQYF. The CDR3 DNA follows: TGTGCCAGCAGTCGACGACAGACTTATCTGAGCTCCTACGAGCAGTACTTC.

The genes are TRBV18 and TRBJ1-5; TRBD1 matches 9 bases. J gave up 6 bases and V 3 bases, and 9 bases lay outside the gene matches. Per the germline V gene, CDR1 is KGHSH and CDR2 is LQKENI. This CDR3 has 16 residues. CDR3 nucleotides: TGTGCCAGCTCACCCGGGGGTCGACAGGGGGGTCAGCCCCAGCATTTT. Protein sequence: CASSPGGRQGGQPQHF.

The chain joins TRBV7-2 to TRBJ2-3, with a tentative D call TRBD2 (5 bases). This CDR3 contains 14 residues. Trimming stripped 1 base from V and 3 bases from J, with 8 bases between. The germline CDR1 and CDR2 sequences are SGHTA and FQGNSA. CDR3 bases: TGTGCCAGCAGCTTAGGTCTAGCAACAGATACGCAGTATTTT. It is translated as CASSLGLATDTQYF.

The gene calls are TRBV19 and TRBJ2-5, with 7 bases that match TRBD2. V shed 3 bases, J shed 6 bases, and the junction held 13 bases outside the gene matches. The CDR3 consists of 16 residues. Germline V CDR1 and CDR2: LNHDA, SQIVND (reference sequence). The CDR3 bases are TGTGCCAGTAGTATGGGGGGGGAGTTCCCGGGGAAGACCCAGTACTTC. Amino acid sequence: CASSMGGEFPGKTQYF. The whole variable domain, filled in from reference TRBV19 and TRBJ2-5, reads DGGITQSPKYLFRKEGQNVTLSCEQNLNHDAMYWYRQDPGQGLRLIYYSQIVNDFQKGDIAEGYSVSREKKESFPLTVTSAQKNPTAFYLCASSMGGEFPGKTQYFGPGTRLLVL.

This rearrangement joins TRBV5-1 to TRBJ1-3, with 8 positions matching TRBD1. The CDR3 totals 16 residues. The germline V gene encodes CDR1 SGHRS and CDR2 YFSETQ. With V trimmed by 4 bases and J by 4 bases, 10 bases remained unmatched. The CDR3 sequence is CASSRASTGAGNTIYF. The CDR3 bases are TGCGCCAGCAGCCGGGCGTCGACAGGGGCCGGAAACACCATATATTTT.

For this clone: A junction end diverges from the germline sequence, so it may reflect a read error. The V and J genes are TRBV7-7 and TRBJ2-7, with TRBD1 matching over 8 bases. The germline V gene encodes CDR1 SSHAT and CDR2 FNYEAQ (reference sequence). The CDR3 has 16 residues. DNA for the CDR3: TGTGCTAGCAGCCCAGGGACAGGCGGGGTAACCTACGAGCAGTACTTC. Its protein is CASSPGTGGVTYEQYF.

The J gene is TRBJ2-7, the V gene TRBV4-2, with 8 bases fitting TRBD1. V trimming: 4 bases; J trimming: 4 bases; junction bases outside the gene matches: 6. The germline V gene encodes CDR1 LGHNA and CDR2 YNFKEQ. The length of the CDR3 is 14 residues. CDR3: CASSPGRGQYEQYF. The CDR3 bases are TGTGCCAGCAGCCCCGGCAGGGGGCAATACGAGCAGTACTTC.

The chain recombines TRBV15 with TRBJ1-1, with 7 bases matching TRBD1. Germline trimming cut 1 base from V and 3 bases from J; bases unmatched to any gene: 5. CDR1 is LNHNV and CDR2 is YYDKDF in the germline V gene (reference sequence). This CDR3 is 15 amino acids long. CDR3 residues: CATSRGQGGYTEAFF. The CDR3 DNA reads TGTGCCACCAGCAGAGGACAGGGCGGATACACTGAAGCTTTCTTT.

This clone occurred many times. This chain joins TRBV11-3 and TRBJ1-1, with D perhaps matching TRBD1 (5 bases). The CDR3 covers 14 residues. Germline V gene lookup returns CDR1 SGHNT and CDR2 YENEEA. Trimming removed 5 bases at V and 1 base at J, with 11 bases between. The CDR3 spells CASSADSKNTEAFF. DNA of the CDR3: TGTGCCAGCAGCGCCGACAGCAAGAACACTGAAGCTTTCTTT.

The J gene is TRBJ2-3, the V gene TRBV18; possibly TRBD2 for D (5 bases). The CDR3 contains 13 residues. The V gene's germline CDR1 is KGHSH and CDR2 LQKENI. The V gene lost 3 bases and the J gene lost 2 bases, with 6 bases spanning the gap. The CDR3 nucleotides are TGTGCCAGCTCACCGGACTTCACAGATACGCAGTATTTT. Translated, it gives CASSPDFTDTQYF.

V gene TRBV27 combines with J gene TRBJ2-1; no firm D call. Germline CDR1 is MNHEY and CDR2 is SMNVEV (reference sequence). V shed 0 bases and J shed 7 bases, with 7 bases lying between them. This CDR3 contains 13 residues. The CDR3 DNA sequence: TGTGCCAGCAGTTTATCGCTAAAAAATGAGCAGTTCTTC. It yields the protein CASSLSLKNEQFF.

This chain's CDR3 is CASSQAPPSGSYEQYF. For the CDR3, the DNA is TGTGCCAGCAGCCAAGCCCCACCGTCGGGGAGCTACGAGCAGTACTTC. This chain joins TRBV14 and TRBJ2-7; D may be TRBD2 (5 bases). Trimming removed 1 base at V and 3 bases at J, with 16 bases between. Germline loops: CDR1 SGHDN, CDR2 FVKESK. The CDR3 loop spans 16 amino acids.

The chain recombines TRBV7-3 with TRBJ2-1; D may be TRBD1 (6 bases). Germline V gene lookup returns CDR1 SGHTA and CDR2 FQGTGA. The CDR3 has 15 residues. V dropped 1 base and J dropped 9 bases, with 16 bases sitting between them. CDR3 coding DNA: TGTGCCAGCAGCTTAATAGGGGGAGCTGGGGGTGAGCAGTTCTTC. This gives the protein CASSLIGGAGGEQFF.

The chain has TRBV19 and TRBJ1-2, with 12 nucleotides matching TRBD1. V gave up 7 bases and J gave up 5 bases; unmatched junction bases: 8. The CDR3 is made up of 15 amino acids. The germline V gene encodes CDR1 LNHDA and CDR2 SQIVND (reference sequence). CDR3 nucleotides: TGTGCCAGTACCCCCGGGACAGGGGGCCCGTATGGCTACACCTTC. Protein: CASTPGTGGPYGYTF. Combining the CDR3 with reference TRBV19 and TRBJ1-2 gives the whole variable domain DGGITQSPKYLFRKEGQNVTLSCEQNLNHDAMYWYRQDPGQGLRLIYYSQIVNDFQKGDIAEGYSVSREKKESFPLTVTSAQKNPTAFYLCASTPGTGGPYGYTFGSGTRLTVV.

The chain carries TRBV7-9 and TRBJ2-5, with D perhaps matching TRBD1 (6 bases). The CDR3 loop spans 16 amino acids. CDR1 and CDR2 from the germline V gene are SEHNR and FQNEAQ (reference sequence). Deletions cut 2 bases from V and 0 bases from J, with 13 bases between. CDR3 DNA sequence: TGTGCCAGCAGCTTATTGGACAGACGACACCAAGAGACCCAGTACTTC. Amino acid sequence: CASSLLDRRHQETQYF.